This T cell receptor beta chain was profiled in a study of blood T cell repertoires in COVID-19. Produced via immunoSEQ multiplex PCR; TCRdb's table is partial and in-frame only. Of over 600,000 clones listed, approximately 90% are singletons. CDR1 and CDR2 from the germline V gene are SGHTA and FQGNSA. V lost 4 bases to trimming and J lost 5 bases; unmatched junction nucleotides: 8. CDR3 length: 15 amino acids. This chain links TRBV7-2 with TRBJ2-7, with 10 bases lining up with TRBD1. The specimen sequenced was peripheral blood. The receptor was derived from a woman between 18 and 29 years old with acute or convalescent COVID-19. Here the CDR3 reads CASSSPTGTGDEQYF. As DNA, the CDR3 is TGTGCCAGCAGCTCCCCAACCGGGACAGGGGACGAGCAGTACTTC.